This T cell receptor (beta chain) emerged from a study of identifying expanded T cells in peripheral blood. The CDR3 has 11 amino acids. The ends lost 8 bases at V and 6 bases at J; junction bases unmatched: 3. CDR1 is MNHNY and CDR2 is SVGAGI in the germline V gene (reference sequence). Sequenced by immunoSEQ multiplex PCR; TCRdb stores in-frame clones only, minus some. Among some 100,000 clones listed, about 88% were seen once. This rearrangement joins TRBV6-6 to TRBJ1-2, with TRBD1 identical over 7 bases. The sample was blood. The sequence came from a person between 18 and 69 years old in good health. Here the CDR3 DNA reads TGTGCCAGCCGAGGGGGCAATGGCTACACCTTC. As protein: CASRGGNGYTF.